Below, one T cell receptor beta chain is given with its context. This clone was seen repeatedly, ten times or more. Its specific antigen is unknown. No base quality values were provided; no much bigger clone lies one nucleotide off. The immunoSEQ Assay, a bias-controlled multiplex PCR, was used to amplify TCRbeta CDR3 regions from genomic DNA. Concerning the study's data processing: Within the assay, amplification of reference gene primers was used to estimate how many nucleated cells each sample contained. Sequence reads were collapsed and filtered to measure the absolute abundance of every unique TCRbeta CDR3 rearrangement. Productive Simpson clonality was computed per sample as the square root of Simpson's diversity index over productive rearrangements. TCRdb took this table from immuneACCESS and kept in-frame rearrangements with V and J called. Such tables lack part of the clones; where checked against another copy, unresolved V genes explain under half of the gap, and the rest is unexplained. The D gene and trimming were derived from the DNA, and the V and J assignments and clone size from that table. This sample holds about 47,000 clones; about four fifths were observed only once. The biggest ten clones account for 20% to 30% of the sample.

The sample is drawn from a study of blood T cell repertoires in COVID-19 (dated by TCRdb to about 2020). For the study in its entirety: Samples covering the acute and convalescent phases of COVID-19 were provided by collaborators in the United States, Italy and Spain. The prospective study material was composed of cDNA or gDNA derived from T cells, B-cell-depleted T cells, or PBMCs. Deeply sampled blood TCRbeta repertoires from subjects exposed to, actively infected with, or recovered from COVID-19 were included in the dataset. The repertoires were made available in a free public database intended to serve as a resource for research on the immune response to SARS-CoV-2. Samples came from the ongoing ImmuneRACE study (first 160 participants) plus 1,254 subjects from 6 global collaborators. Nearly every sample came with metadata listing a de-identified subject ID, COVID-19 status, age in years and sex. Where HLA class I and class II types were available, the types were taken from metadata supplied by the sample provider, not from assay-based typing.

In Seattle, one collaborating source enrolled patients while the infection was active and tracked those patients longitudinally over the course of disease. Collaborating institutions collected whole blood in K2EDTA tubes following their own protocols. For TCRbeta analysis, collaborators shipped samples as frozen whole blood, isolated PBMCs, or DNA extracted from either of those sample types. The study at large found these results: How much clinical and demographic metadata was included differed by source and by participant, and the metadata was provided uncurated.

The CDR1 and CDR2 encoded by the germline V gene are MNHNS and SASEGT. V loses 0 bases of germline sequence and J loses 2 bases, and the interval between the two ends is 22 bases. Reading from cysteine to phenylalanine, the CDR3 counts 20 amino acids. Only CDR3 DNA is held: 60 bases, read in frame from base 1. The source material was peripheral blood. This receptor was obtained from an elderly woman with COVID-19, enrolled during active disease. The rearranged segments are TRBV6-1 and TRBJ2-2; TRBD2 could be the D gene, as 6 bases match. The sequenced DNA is TGTGCCAGCAGTGAAGCGCTTATTGGGGCCGGGACTGGAAACACCGGGGAGCTGTTTTTT. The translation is CASSEALIGAGTGNTGELFF.